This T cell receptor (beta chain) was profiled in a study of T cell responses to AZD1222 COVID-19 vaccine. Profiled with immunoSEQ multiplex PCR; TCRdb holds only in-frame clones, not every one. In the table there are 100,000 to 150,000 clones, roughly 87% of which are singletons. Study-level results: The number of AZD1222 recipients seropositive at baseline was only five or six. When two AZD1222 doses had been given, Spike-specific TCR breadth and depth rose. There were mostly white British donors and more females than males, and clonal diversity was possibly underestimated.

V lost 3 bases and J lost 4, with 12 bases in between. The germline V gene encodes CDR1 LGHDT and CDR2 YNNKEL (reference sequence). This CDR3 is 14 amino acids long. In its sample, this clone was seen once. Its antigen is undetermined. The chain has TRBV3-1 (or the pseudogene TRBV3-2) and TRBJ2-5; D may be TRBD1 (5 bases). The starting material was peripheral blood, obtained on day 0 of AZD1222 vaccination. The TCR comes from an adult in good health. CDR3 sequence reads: CASSQGLVRETQYF. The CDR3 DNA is TGTGCCAGCAGCCAGGGGCTAGTTAGAGAGACCCAGTACTTC.